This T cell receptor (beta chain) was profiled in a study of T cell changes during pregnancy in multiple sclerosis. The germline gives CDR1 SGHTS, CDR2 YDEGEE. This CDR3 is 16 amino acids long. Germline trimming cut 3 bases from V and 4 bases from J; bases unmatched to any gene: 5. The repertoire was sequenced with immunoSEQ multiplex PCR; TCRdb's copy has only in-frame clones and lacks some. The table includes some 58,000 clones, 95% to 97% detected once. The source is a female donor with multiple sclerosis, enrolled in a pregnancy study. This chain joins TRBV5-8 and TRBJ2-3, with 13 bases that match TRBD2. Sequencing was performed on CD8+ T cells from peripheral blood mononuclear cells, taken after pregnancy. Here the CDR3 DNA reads TGTGCCAGCAGCTATGGACTAGCGGGAGTGGCAGATACGCAGTATTTT. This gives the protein CASSYGLAGVADTQYF.